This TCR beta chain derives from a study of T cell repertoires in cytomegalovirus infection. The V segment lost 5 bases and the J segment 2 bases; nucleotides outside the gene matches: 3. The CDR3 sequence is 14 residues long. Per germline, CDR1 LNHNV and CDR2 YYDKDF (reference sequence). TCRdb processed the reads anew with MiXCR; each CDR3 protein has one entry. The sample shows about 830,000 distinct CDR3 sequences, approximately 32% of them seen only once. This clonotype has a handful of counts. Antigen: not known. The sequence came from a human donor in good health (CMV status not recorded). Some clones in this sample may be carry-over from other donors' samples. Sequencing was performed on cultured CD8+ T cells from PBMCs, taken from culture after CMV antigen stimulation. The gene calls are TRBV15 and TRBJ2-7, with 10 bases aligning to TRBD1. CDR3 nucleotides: TGTGCCACCAGCTACGGGACAGGGGCCTACGAGCAGTACGTC. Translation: CATSYGTGAYEQYV.